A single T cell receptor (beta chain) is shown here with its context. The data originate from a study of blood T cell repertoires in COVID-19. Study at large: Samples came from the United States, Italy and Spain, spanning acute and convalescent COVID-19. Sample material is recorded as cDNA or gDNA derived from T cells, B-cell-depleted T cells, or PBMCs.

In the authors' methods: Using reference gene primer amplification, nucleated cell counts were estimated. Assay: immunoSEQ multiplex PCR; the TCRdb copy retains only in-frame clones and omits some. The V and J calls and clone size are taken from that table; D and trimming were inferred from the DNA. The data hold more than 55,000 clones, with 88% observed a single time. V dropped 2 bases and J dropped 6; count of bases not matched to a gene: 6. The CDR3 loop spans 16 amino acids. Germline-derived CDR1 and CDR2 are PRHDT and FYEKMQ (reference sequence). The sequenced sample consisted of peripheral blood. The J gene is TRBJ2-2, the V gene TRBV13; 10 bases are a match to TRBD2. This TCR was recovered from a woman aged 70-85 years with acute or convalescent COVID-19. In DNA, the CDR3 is TGTGCCAGCAGCTTAAAGCGGGGGGGAATTCCCGGGGAGCTGTTTTTT. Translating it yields CASSLKRGGIPGELFF. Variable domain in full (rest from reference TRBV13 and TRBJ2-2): AAGVIQSPRHLIKEKRETATLKCYPIPRHDTVYWYQQGPGQDPQFLISFYEKMQSDKGSIPDRFSAQQFSDYHSELNMSSLELGDSALYFCASSLKRGGIPGELFFGEGSRLTVL.